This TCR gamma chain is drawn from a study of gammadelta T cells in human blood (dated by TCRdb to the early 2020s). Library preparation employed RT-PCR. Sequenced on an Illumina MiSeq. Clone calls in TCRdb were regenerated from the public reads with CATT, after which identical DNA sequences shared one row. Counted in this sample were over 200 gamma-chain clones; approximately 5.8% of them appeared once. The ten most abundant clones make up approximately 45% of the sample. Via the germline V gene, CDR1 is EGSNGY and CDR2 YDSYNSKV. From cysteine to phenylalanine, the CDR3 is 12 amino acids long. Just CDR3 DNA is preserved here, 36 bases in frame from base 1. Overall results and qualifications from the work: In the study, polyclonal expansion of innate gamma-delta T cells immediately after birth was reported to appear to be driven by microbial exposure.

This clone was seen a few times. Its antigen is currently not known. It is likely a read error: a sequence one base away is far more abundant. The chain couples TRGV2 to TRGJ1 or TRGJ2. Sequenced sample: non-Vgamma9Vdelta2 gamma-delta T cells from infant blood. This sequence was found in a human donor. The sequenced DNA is TGTGCAACCTGGGACGTCCGGCCTGAGAAACTCTTT. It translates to CATWDVRPEKLF.